This T cell receptor (beta chain) came from a study of CD8 T cells in Susac syndrome. cDNA came from roughly 0.47 to 1 ug RNA primed by random hexamers. TCRdb processed the immunoSEQ multiplex PCR reads anew with MiXCR; each CDR3 protein has one entry. The table lists about 150,000 distinct CDR3 sequences, 85% to 95% of them singletons. There are a few counts of this clonotype. The germline CDR1 and CDR2 sequences are SEHNR and FQNEAQ (reference sequence). The CDR3 loop spans 12 amino acids. Losses at the gene ends were 5 bases for V and 8 bases for J; bases not matched to a gene: 5. Sequencing used CD4+ T cells from PBMCs. V is TRBV7-9 and J is TRBJ1-2; the match to TRBD1 covers 7 bases. The source of this sequence is a human donor with multiple sclerosis. DNA for the CDR3: TGTGCCAGCAGCCCAGGGGGTCGGGGCTACACCTTC. As protein: CASSPGGRGYTF.